One and the same sample provided the 5 T cell receptor beta chains below, sequenced in a study of shared clonotypes between healthy human individuals. Repertoires were generated with immunoSEQ multiplex PCR, while TCRdb's copy carries only in-frame clones and drops some. The sample lists roughly 2.5 million clones, approximately 94% occurring once. Sequenced material: naive CD4+ T cells sorted from blood. Specified subset: CD45RA+ positively selected. The receptors here all came from a man aged 18 to 35 in good health.

The gene calls are TRBV27 and TRBJ2-5, with D maybe TRBD1 (7 bases). Germline-derived CDR1 and CDR2 are MNHEY and SMNVEV (reference sequence). The CDR3 loop spans 13 amino acids. Trimming removed 8 bases at V and 6 bases at J, with 16 bases between. This chain's CDR3 is CASPPEGAKTQYF. For the CDR3, the DNA is TGTGCCAGCCCCCCGGAGGGGGCAAAGACCCAGTACTTC.

The chain employs TRBV10-3 and TRBJ2-7; perhaps TRBD1 as D (5 bases). Trimming pared 3 bases from V and 3 bases from J, leaving 6 bases between. CDR1 is ENHRY, CDR2 SYGVKD, per germline. CDR3 length equals 12 residues. As DNA, the CDR3 is TGTGCCATCAGTGATGACAGCTACGAGCAGTACTTC. This sequence encodes CAISDDSYEQYF.

This clone showed up just once. The same CDR3 is also encoded by other DNA sequences in this sample. The chain recombines TRBV5-1 with TRBJ2-3, with 9 bases identical to TRBD1. Trimming at V came to 4 bases and at J to 5 bases, leaving 5 bases not matched to a gene. The CDR3 spans 14 residues. Germline V lookup: CDR1 SGHRS, CDR2 YFSETQ. CDR3 sequence: CASSPTGGGDTQYF. CDR3 nucleotide sequence: TGCGCCAGCAGCCCGACAGGGGGAGGAGATACGCAGTATTTT.

This chain links TRBV5-6 with TRBJ2-1; D is unclear. V lost 5 bases to trimming and J lost 5 bases, with 17 bases between them. The germline V gene has CDR1 SGHDT and CDR2 YYEEEE. This CDR3 spans 15 amino acids. CDR3 DNA sequence: TGTGCCAGCAGGCTAGATCCCGGGTCACACAATGAGCAGTTCTTC. As protein: CASRLDPGSHNEQFF.

The chain links TRBV7-9 to TRBJ1-2; 7 nucleotides align to TRBD1. The CDR3 has 15 residues. V trimming: 5 bases; J trimming: 2 bases; junction bases outside the gene matches: 8. Germline V gene lookup returns CDR1 SEHNR and CDR2 FQNEAQ (reference sequence). The CDR3 reads CASSLRQGANYGYTF. The CDR3 nucleotides read TGTGCCAGCAGCCTCCGACAGGGAGCGAACTATGGCTACACCTTC. Looking up the rest from reference TRBV7-9 and TRBJ1-2 gives the full variable domain: DTGVSQNPRHKITKRGQNVTFRCDPISEHNRLYWYRQTLGQGPEFLTYFQNEAQLEKSRLLSDRFSAERPKGSFSTLEIQRTEQGDSAMYLCASSLRQGANYGYTFGSGTRLTVV.